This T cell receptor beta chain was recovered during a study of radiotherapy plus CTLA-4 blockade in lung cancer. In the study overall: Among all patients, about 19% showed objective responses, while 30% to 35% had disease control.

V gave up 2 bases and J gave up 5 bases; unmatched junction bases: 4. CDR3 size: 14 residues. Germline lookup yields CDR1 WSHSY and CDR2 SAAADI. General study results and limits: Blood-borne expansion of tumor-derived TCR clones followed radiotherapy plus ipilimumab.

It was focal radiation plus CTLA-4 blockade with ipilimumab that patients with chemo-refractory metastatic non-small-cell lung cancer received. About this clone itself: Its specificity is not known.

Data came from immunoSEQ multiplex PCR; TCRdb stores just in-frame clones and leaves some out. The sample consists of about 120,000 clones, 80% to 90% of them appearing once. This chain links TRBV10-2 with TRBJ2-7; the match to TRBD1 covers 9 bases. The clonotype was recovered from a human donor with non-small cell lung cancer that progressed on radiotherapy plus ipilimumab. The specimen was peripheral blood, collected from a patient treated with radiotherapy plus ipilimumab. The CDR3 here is CASSEPWTGDEQYF. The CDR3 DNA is TGCGCCAGCAGTGAGCCCTGGACAGGGGACGAGCAGTACTTC.